This TCR beta chain was captured in a study of T cells expressing NK-cell markers. The CDR3 consists of 12 residues. Germline CDR1 reads SNHLY; CDR2 reads FYNNEI. TCRdb re-analyzed the 5' RACE reads; it lists each CDR3 protein once, without DNA. Its table records just under 150,000 distinct CDR3 sequences. The material sequenced was blood T cells: a sorted CD56 or NKG2C T cell subset, CD4+ or CD8+ T cells, or bulk PBMC T cells (not recorded which). This chain connects TRBV2 to TRBJ2-5. This TCR was recovered from a man between 18 and 35 years old in good health. CDR3 region: CASRGFSETQYF.